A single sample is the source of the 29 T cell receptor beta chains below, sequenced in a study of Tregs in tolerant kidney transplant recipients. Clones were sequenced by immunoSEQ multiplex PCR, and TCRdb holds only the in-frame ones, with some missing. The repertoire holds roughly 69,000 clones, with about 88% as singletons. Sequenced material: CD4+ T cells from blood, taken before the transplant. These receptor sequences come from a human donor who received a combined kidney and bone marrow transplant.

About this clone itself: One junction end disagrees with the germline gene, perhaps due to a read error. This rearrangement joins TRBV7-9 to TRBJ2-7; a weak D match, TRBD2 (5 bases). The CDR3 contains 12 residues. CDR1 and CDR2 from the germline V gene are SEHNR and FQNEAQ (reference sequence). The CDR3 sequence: CASTLVGDEQYF. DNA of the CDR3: TGTGCCAGCACCTTAGTCGGGGACGAGCAGTACTTC.

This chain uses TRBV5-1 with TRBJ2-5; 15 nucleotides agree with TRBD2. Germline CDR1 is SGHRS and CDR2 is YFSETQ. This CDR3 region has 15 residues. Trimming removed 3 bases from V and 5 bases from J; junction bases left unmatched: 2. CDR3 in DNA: TGCGCCAGCAGCTCGGGGACTAGCGGGAGGGAGACCCAGTACTTC. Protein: CASSSGTSGRETQYF. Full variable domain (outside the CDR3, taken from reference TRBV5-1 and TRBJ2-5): KAGVTQTPRYLIKTRGQQVTLSCSPISGHRSVSWYQQTPGQGLQFLFEYFSETQRNKGNFPGRFSGRQFSNSRSEMNVSTLELGDSALYLCASSSGTSGRETQYFGPGTRLLVL.

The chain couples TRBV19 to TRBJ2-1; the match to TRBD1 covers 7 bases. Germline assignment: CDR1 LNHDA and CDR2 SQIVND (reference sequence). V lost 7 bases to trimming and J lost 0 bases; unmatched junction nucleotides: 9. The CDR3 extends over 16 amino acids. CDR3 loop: CASKTTGISSYNEQFF. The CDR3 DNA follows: TGTGCCAGTAAAACGACAGGGATAAGCTCCTACAATGAGCAGTTCTTC.

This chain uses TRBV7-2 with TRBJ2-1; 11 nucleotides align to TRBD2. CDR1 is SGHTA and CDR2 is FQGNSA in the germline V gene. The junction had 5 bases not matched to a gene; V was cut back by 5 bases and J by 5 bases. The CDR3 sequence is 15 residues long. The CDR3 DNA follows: TGTGCCAGCAGCCCTCGACTAGCGGGAAACAATGAGCAGTTCTTC. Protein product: CASSPRLAGNNEQFF.

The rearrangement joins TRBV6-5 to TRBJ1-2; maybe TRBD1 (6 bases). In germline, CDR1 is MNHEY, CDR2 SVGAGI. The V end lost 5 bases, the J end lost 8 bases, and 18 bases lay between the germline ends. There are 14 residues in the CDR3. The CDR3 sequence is CASSTGTSTRGYTF. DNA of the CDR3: TGTGCCAGCAGTACCGGGACATCAACTCGGGGCTACACCTTC.

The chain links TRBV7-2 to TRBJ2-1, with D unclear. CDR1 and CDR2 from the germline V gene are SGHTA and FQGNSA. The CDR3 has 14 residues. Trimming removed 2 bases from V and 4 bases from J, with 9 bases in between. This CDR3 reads CASSLTGGYNEQFF. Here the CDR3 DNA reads TGTGCCAGCAGCTTAACGGGTGGATACAATGAGCAGTTCTTC.

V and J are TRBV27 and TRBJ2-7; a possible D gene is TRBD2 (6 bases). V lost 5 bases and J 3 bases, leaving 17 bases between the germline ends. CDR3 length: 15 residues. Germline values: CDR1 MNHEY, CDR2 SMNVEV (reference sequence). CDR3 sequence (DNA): TGTGCCAGCAGTCCCATCCGCGGAGGGATCTACGAGCAGTACTTC. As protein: CASSPIRGGIYEQYF.

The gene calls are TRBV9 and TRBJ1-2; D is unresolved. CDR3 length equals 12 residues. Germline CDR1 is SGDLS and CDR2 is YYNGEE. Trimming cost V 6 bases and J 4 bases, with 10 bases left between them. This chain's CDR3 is CASTAVSYGYTF. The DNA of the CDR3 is TGTGCCAGCACCGCAGTTTCCTATGGCTACACCTTC.

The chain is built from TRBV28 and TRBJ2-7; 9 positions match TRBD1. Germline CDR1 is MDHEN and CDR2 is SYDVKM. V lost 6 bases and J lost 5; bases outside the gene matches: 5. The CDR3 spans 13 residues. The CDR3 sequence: CASSTGGKNEQYF. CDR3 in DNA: TGTGCCAGCAGCACAGGGGGCAAGAACGAGCAGTACTTC.

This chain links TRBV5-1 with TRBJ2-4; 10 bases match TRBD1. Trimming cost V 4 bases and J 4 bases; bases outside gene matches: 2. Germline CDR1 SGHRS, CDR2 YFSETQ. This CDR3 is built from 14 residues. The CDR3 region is CASSMGQGKNIQYF. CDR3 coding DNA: TGCGCCAGCAGCATGGGACAGGGGAAAAACATTCAGTACTTC. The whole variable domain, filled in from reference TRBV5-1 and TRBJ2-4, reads KAGVTQTPRYLIKTRGQQVTLSCSPISGHRSVSWYQQTPGQGLQFLFEYFSETQRNKGNFPGRFSGRQFSNSRSEMNVSTLELGDSALYLCASSMGQGKNIQYFGAGTRLSVL.

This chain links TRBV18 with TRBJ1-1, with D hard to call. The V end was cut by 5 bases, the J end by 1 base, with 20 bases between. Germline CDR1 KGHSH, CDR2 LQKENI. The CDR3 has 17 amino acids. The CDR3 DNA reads TGTGCCAGCTCATTACAGTCCGGGGTGGGAGGGAACACTGAAGCTTTCTTT. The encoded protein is CASSLQSGVGGNTEAFF.

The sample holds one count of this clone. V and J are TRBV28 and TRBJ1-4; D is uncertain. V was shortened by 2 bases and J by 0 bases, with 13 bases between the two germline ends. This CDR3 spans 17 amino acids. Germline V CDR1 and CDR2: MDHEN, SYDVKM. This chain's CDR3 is CASSLKSFGATNEKLFF. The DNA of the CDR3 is TGTGCCAGCAGTTTAAAGTCTTTCGGGGCAACTAATGAAAAACTGTTTTTT.

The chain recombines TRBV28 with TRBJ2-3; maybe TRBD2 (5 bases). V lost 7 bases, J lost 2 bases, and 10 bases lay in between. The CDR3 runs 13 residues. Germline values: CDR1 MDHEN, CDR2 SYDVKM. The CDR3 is CASKAAATDTQYF. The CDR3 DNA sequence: TGTGCCAGCAAGGCAGCGGCCACAGATACGCAGTATTTT.

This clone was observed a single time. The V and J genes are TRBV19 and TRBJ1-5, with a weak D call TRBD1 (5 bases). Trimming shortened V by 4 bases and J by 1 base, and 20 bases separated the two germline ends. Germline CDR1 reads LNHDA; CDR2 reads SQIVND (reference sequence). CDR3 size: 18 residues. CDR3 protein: CASSNPVGGARSNQPQHF. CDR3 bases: TGTGCCAGTAGTAATCCTGTGGGAGGGGCGAGGAGCAATCAGCCCCAGCATTTT.

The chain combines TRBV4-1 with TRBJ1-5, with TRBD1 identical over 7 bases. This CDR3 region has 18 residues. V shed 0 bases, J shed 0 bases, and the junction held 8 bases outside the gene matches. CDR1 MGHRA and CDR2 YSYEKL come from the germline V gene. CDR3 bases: TGCGCCAGCAGCCAAGATAGGGGGACAGTACATAGCAATCAGCCCCAGCATTTT. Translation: CASSQDRGTVHSNQPQHF.

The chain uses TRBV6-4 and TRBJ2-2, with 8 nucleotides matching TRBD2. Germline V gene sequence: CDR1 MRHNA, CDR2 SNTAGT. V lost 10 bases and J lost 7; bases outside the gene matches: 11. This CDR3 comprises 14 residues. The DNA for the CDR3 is TGTGCCACCTCAGCGGGAGATCCGCACGGGGAGCTGTTTTTT. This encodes CATSAGDPHGELFF.

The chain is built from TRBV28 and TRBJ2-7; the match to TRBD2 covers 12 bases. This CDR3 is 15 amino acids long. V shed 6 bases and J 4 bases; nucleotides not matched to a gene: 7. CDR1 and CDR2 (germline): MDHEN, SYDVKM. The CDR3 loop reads CASRSTSGRWYEQYF. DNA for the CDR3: TGTGCCAGCAGGTCTACTAGCGGGAGGTGGTACGAGCAGTACTTC. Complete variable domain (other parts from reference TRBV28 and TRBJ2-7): DVKVTQSSRYLVKRTGEKVFLECVQDMDHENMFWYRQDPGLGLRLIYFSYDVKMKEKGDIPEGYSVSREKKERFSLILESASTNQTSMYLCASRSTSGRWYEQYFGPGTRLTVT.

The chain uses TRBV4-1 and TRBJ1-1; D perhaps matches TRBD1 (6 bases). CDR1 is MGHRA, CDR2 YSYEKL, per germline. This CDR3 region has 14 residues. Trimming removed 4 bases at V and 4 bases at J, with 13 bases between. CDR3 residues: CASSRTTGLTEAFF. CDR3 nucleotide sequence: TGCGCCAGCAGCCGGACCACAGGGCTCACTGAAGCTTTCTTT.

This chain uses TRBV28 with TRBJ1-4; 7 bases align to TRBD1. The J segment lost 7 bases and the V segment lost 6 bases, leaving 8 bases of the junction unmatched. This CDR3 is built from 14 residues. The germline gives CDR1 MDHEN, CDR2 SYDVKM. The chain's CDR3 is CASSRTGPGEKLFF. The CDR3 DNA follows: TGTGCCAGCAGCCGGACAGGTCCGGGTGAAAAACTGTTTTTT.

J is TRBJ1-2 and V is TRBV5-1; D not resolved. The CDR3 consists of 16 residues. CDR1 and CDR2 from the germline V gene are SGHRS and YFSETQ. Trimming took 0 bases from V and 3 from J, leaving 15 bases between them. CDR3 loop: CASSLARVSDDYGYTF. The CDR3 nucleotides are TGCGCCAGCAGCTTGGCCCGGGTCTCGGATGACTATGGCTACACCTTC.

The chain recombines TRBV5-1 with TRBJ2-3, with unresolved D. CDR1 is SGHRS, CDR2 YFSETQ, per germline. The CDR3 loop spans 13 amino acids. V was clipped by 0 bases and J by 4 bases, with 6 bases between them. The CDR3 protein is CASSLEAADTQYF. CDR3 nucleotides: TGCGCCAGCAGCTTGGAGGCGGCAGATACGCAGTATTTT.

This CDR3 reads CASSVMVGEKLFF. The CDR3 nucleotides read TGTGCCAGCAGCGTAATGGTCGGGGAAAAACTGTTTTTT. This chain links TRBV9 with TRBJ1-4; the D is unclear. Germline CDR1 reads SGDLS; CDR2 reads YYNGEE. V gave up 1 base and J gave up 8 bases, with 9 bases separating them. The CDR3 loop spans 13 amino acids. The full variable domain, with the rest looked up from reference TRBV9 and TRBJ1-4, is DSGVTQTPKHLITATGQRVTLRCSPRSGDLSVYWYQQSLDQGLQFLIQYYNGEERAKGNILERFSAQQFPDLHSELNLSSLELGDSALYFCASSVMVGEKLFFGSGTQLSVL.

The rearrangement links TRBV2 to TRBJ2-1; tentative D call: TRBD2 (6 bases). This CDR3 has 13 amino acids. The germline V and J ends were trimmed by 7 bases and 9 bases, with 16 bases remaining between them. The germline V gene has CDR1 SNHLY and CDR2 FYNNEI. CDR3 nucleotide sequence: TGTGCCAGCAAGGCAGGGTGGGACTTTGAGCAGTTCTTC. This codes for CASKAGWDFEQFF.

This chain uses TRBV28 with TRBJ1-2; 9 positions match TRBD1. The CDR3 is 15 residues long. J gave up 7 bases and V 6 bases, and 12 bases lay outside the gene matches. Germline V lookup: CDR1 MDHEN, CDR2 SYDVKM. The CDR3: CASRLPGQGVGGYTF. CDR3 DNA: TGTGCCAGCAGGCTTCCGGGACAGGGAGTTGGTGGCTACACCTTC.

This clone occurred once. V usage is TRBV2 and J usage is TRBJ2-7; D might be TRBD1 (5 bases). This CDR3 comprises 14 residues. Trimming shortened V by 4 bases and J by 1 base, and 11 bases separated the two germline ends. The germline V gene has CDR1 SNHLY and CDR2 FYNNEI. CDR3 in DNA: TGTGCCAGCAGTGCGGCAGGGTGGTCCTACGAGCAGTACTTC. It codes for CASSAAGWSYEQYF.

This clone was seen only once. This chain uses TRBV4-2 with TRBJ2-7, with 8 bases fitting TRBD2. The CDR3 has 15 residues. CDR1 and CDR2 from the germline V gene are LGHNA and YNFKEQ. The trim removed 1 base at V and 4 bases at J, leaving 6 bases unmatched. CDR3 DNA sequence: TGTGCCAGCAGCCAAGGGCGGGGGGCTAGTTACGAGCAGTACTTC. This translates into CASSQGRGASYEQYF.

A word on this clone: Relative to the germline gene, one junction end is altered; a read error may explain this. The CDR3 DNA follows: TGTGCTAGCAGCCCCGGGACAGATACGCAGTATTTT. It is translated as CASSPGTDTQYF. The chain combines TRBV7-7 with TRBJ2-3; D gene uncertain. This CDR3 has 12 amino acids. Germline CDR1 is SSHAT and CDR2 is FNYEAQ (reference sequence). Full variable domain (remainder filled in from reference TRBV7-7 and TRBJ2-3): GAGVSQSPRYKVTKRGQDVTLRCDPISSHATLYWYQQALGQGPEFLTYFNYEAQPDKSGLPSDRFSAERPEGSISTLTIQRTEQRDSAMYRCASSPGTDTQYFGPGTRLTVL.

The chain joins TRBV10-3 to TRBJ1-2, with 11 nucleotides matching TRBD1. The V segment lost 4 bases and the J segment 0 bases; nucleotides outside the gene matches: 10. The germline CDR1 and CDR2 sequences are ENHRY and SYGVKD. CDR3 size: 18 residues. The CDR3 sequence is CAISGTGGDPISNYGYTF. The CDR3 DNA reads TGTGCCATCAGTGGGACAGGGGGCGACCCGATATCTAACTATGGCTACACCTTC.

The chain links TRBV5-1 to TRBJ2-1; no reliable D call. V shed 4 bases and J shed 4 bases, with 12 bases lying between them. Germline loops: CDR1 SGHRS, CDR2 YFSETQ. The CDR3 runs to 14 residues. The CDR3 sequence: CASSAALLYNEQFF. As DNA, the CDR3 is TGCGCCAGCAGCGCCGCCCTACTATACAATGAGCAGTTCTTC.